This paragraph reports one T cell receptor beta chain. The antigen is unknown. Trimming cost V 2 bases and J 2 bases, with 7 bases left between them. There are 13 residues in the CDR3. Germline V gene lookup returns CDR1 MNHNY and CDR2 SVGAGI (reference sequence). After isolation, RNA underwent reverse transcription to generate cDNA as the sequencing template. TCRdb's copy holds only in-frame clones and misses some; the assay was immunoSEQ multiplex PCR. This table has some 170,000 clones, around 63% appearing once. The data originate from a study of CD8+ T cells in alopecia areata. About the study: Treatment of the treated patients consisted of oral tofacitinib, 5 to 10 mg twice daily.

Notes on the study in general: Mice showed TCR sharing more clearly than patients did, possibly owing to HLA. Higher clonality than in normal scalp was seen in lesional scalp, especially alopecia totalis/universalis.

The material was CD4+ T cells sorted from blood, obtained at week 0. The chain links TRBV6-6 to TRBJ2-7; no clear D gene. The clonotype comes from a human donor with alopecia areata. Here the CDR3 DNA reads TGTGCCAGCAGTTACAGGTCGGCCTACGAGCAGTACTTC. Encoded protein: CASSYRSAYEQYF.